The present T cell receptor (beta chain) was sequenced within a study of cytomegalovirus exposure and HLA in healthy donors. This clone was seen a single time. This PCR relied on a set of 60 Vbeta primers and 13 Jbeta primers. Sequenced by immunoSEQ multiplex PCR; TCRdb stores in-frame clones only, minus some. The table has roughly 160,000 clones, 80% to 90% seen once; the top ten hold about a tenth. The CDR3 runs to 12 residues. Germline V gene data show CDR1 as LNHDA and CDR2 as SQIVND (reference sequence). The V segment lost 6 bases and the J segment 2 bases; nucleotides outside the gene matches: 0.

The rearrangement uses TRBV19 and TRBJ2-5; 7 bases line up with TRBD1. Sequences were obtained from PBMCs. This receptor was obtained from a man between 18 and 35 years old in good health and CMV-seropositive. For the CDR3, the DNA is TGTGCCAGTAGACAGGGGCAAGAGACCCAGTACTTC. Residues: CASRQGQETQYF.